The 5 T cell receptor beta chains reported below all come from one sample, sequenced in a study of shared clonotypes between healthy human individuals. This table comes from immunoSEQ multiplex PCR, and its TCRdb copy is limited to in-frame clones, with some not included. The data contain some 1,100,000 clones, about 84% of them singletons. The sequencing sample was made of memory CD4+ T cells from PBMCs. Subset here: CD45RA-negative fraction. The receptors shown here come from a man younger than 30 in good health. Some clones in this sample may be carry-over from other donors' samples.

The J gene is TRBJ2-1, the V gene TRBV19; 7 bases fit TRBD2. This CDR3 spans 14 amino acids. Germline V gene sequence: CDR1 LNHDA, CDR2 SQIVND (reference sequence). The ends lost 6 bases at V and 2 bases at J; junction bases unmatched: 4. The CDR3 DNA sequence: TGTGCCAGTAGAAGAGCGGGAACCTACAATGAGCAGTTCTTC. Its protein product is CASRRAGTYNEQFF.

This rearrangement joins TRBV7-3 to TRBJ2-4; D is possibly TRBD2 (5 bases). In germline, CDR1 is SGHTA, CDR2 FQGTGA. Between the trimmed V and J ends, which lost 5 bases and 6 bases, there was a span of 14 bases. The CDR3 loop spans 14 amino acids. The CDR3 here is CASSHRGRGNIQYF. The CDR3 DNA reads TGTGCCAGCAGCCATAGAGGCCGGGGAAACATTCAGTACTTC. Filled out from reference TRBV7-3 and TRBJ2-4, the complete variable domain reads GAGVSQTPSNKVTEKGKYVELRCDPISGHTALYWYRQSLGQGPEFLIYFQGTGAADDSGLPNDRFFAVRPEGSVSTLKIQRTERGDSAVYLCASSHRGRGNIQYFGAGTRLSVL.

The genes are TRBV30 and TRBJ1-2, with TRBD1 as a possible D gene (5 bases). In germline, CDR1 is GTSNPN, CDR2 SVGIG (reference sequence). Trimming shortened V by 0 bases and J by 0 bases, and 5 bases separated the two germline ends. The CDR3 contains 13 residues. The DNA of the CDR3 is TGTGCCTGGAGTGTACAGGCTAACTATGGCTACACCTTC. It translates to CAWSVQANYGYTF.

The CDR3: CASSWTETYEQYF. DNA of the CDR3: TGTGCCAGCAGTTGGACGGAGACCTACGAGCAGTACTTC. The chain links TRBV6-1 to TRBJ2-7; no firm D call. Deletions cut 5 bases from V and 2 bases from J, with 10 bases between. The CDR3 consists of 13 residues. CDR1 is MNHNS and CDR2 is SASEGT in the germline V gene.

This clone has just one count. The gene calls are TRBV2 and TRBJ2-1; D uncertain. In germline, CDR1 is SNHLY, CDR2 FYNNEI. The V and J ends lost 5 bases and 9 bases respectively, with 8 bases between them. CDR3 length equals 11 residues. The CDR3 DNA sequence: TGTGCCAGCAGTCGGATAGGTGAGCAGTTCTTC. Amino acids: CASSRIGEQFF.